This T cell receptor beta chain derives from a study of shared clonotypes between healthy human individuals. Comment on this clone: Antigen: not known.

Clones were sequenced by immunoSEQ multiplex PCR, and TCRdb holds only the in-frame ones, with some missing. The table records about 2 million clones, approximately 95% of them present only once. General study findings and limits: It was only blood that was sampled, and tissue repertoires likely differ.

Cells designated naive CD8 were CD45RO-negative and were positively selected for CCR7, with terminally differentiated effector memory CD45RA+ cells excluded. Free of recent acute infections or vaccinations, the donors were healthy HIV-negative adults. This CDR3 is 15 amino acids long. With 1 base removed from V and 0 bases from J, the gap between germline ends came to 9 bases. CDR1 and CDR2 from the germline V gene are LNHDA and SQIVND (reference sequence). This clonotype was sampled from a man aged 18 to 29 in good health. The V call is TRBV19, the J call TRBJ1-2; no reliable D call. The sequenced sample was naive CD8+ T cells sorted from blood. The CDR3 region is CASSIGQLTNYGYTF. The CDR3 DNA sequence: TGTGCCAGTAGTATAGGCCAGCTGACTAACTATGGCTACACCTTC.